This is a list of T cell receptor beta chains from one sample in a study of T cell responses to AZD1222 COVID-19 vaccine. Assay used: immunoSEQ multiplex PCR; TCRdb lists only in-frame clones, some missing. The sample holds about 150,000 clones, 70% to 90% seen once. Here the sequenced sample was peripheral blood, taken after recovery from COVID-19. These receptors all stem from an adult who had recovered from COVID-19. Both conserved end residues are part of each CDR3. D genes are given only for firm matches. Some rows have no size entry. The others give once, few or many, or a class for an expanded clone.

d_call: TRBD2
clone_size: NA
v_call: TRBV11-3
j_call: TRBJ2-5
cdr3_nt: TGTGCCAGCAGCTTACGTGGGCTAGCGGGAGAGACCCAGTACTTC
cdr3_aa: CASSLRGLAGETQYF

d_call: TRBD1
clone_size: once
v_call: TRBV2
j_call: TRBJ1-2
cdr3_nt: TGTGCCAGCCCCCGGGGACAGAGTACTAGAGTGGGTGGCTACACCTTC
cdr3_aa: CASPRGQSTRVGGYTF

d_call: NA
clone_size: NA
v_call: TRBV27
j_call: TRBJ2-3
cdr3_nt: TGTGCCAGCAGTTTATCGCGAGTTCGAGATACGCAGTATTTT
cdr3_aa: CASSLSRVRDTQYF

d_call: NA
clone_size: NA
v_call: TRBV5-1
j_call: TRBJ1-1
cdr3_nt: TGCGCCAGCAGCTTGGGCAGGGGCACTGAAGCTTTCTTT
cdr3_aa: CASSLGRGTEAFF

d_call: TRBD2
clone_size: NA
v_call: TRBV3-1/TRBV3-2
j_call: TRBJ2-7
cdr3_nt: TGTGCCAGCAGCCAAGATGGCGGGGGGACCTACGAGCAGTACTTC
cdr3_aa: CASSQDGGGTYEQYF

d_call: NA
clone_size: NA
v_call: TRBV5-1
j_call: TRBJ1-1
cdr3_nt: TGCGCCAGCACACGCGGGACGCCGACGGCTGAAGCTTTCTTT
cdr3_aa: CASTRGTPTAEAFF

d_call: TRBD1
clone_size: once
v_call: TRBV7-9
j_call: TRBJ1-1
cdr3_nt: TGTGCCAGCAGCCGTTCTACAGGGGGCACCGGCACTGAAGCTTTCTTT
cdr3_aa: CASSRSTGGTGTEAFF

d_call: NA
clone_size: NA
v_call: TRBV7-2
j_call: TRBJ1-5
cdr3_nt: TGTGCCAGCAGCTTAGCTTGGGGGATATGGGATCAGCCCCAGCATTTT
cdr3_aa: CASSLAWGIWDQPQHF

d_call: NA
clone_size: NA
v_call: TRBV4-2
j_call: TRBJ1-1
cdr3_nt: TGTGCCAGCAGCCAAGATTACCTCGTCACTGAAGCTTTCTTT
cdr3_aa: CASSQDYLVTEAFF

d_call: TRBD1
clone_size: NA
v_call: TRBV4-1
j_call: TRBJ2-1
cdr3_nt: TGCGCCAGCAGCCTTGGGACAGGGGGGTACAATGAGCAGTTCTTC
cdr3_aa: CASSLGTGGYNEQFF

d_call: NA
clone_size: NA
v_call: TRBV14
j_call: TRBJ2-1
cdr3_nt: TGTGCCAGCAGCCACCTACTAGTGGCGGGAACGACCAATGAGCAGTTCTTC
cdr3_aa: CASSHLLVAGTTNEQFF

d_call: NA
clone_size: once
v_call: TRBV6-5
j_call: TRBJ2-3
cdr3_nt: TGTGCCAGCAGTTACCGACGACTAGGGGACAGCGATACGCAGTATTTT
cdr3_aa: CASSYRRLGDSDTQYF

d_call: NA
clone_size: NA
v_call: TRBV20-1
j_call: TRBJ1-1
cdr3_nt: TGCAGTGCTAGAGCGAACACTGAAGCTTTCTTT
cdr3_aa: CSARANTEAFF

d_call: NA
clone_size: NA
v_call: TRBV12-5
j_call: TRBJ2-2
cdr3_nt: TGTGCTAGTGGTCCAGGACTAAACACCGGGGAGCTGTTTTTT
cdr3_aa: CASGPGLNTGELFF

d_call: NA
clone_size: NA
v_call: TRBV5-5
j_call: TRBJ1-1
cdr3_nt: TGTGCCAGCAGTTTTGGGGAGATCACTGAAGCTTTCTTT
cdr3_aa: CASSFGEITEAFF

d_call: NA
clone_size: few
v_call: TRBV7-2
j_call: TRBJ1-5
cdr3_nt: TGTGCCAGCAGCTTAGGGGGAGAGCCCCAGCATTTT
cdr3_aa: CASSLGGEPQHF

d_call: NA
clone_size: NA
v_call: TRBV11-2
j_call: TRBJ1-2
cdr3_nt: TGTGCCAGCAGCTTAGTGTCCGTTAACTATGGCTACACCTTC
cdr3_aa: CASSLVSVNYGYTF

d_call: TRBD2
clone_size: NA
v_call: TRBV7-3
j_call: TRBJ2-3
cdr3_nt: TGTGCCAGCGCCCGAGGGGTAGCGGGATCTGGCACAGATACGCAGTATTTT
cdr3_aa: CASARGVAGSGTDTQYF

d_call: NA
clone_size: NA
v_call: TRBV10-1
j_call: TRBJ1-5
cdr3_nt: TGCGCCAGCAGTGTCGGCAGGGATCAGCCCCAGCATTTT
cdr3_aa: CASSVGRDQPQHF

d_call: TRBD1
clone_size: NA
v_call: TRBV11-3
j_call: TRBJ1-1
cdr3_nt: TGTGCCAGCAGCTTAGGACAGGGTACTGAAGCTTTCTTT
cdr3_aa: CASSLGQGTEAFF